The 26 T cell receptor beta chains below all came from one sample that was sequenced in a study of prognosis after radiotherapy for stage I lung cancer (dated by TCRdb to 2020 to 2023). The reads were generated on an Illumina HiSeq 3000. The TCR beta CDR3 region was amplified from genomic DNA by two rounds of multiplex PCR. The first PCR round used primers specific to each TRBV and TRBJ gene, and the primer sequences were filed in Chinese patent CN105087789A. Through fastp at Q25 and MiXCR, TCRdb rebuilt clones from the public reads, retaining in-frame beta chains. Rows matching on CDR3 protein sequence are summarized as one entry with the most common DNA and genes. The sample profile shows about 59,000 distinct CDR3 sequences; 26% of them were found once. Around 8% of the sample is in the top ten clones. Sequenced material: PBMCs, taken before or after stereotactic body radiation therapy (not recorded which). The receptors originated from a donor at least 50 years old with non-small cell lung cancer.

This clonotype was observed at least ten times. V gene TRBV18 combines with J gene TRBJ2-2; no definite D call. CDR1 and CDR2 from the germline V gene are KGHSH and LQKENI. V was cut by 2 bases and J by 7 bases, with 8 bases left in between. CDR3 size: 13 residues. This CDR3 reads CASSPYGHGELFF. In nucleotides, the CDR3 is TGTGCCAGCTCACCATACGGGCACGGGGAGCTGTTTTTT.

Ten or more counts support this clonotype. Written as DNA, the CDR3 is TGTGCCAGCAGCCAAAACCTGGGGCGTAATGAAAAACTGTTTTTT. As protein: CASSQNLGRNEKLFF. The genes are TRBV3-1 and TRBJ1-4; TRBD1 might be the D (5 bases). The V end was cut by 2 bases, the J end by 4 bases, with 11 bases between. Germline CDR1 and CDR2: LGHDT and YNNKEL (reference sequence). This CDR3 is built from 15 residues.

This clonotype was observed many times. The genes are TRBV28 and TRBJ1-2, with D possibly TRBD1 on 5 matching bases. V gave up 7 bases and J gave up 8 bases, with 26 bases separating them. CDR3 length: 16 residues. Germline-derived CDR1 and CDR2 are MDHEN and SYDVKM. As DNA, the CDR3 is TGTGCCAGCACCTATCTCGGGAGGGGCCCTCTCATCGGCTACACCTTC. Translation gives CASTYLGRGPLIGYTF.

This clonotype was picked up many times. CDR3 coding DNA: TGCGCCATCCGTTGGGAGGGGGCAGGCACCGGGGAGCTGTTTTTT. Translation gives CAIRWEGAGTGELFF. The chain employs TRBV10-2 and TRBJ2-2; either TRBD1 or TRBD2 may fit D (7 bases each). This CDR3 is built from 15 residues. V was shortened by 10 bases and J by 4 bases, with 19 bases between the two germline ends. Germline lookup yields CDR1 WSHSY and CDR2 SAAADI.

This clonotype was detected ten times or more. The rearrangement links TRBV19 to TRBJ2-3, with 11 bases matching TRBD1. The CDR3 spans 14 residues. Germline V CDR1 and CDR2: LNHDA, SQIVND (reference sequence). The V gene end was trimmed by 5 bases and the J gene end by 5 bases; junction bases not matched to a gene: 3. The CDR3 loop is CASSLGTGGDTQYF. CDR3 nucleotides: TGTGCCAGTAGTCTCGGGACAGGGGGAGATACGCAGTATTTT.

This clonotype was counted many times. Written as DNA, the CDR3 is TGTGCCAGCAGCCACCGGACAGGGCCCCATGGCTACACCTTC. Its protein product is CASSHRTGPHGYTF. The rearrangement links TRBV3-1 to TRBJ1-2; TRBD1 matches at 8 bases. This CDR3 is 14 amino acids long. With 3 bases clipped from V and 6 bases from J, the junction kept 6 bases outside the gene matches. Germline CDR1 and CDR2: LGHDT and YNNKEL (reference sequence).

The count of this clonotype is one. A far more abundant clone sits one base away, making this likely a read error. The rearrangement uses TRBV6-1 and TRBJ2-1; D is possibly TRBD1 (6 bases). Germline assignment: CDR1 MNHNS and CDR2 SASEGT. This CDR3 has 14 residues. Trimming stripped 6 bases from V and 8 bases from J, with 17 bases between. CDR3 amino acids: CASSYGQHRDEQFF. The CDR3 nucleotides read TGTGCCAGCAGCTATGGACAGCATAGGGATGAGCAGTTCTTC.

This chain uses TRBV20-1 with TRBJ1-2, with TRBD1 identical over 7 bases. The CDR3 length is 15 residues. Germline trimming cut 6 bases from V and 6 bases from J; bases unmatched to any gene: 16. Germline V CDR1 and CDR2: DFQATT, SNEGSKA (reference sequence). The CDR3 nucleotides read TGCAGTGCCACCCGGACAGGCAAATATTCCCATGGCTACACCTTC. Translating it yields CSATRTGKYSHGYTF.

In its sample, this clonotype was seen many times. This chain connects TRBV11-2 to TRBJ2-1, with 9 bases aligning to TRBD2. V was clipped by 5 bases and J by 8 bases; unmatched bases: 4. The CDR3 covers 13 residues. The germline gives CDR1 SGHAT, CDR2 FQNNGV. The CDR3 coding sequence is TGTGCCAGCAGCCCGGGACTAGCCGATGAGCAGTTCTTC. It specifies CASSPGLADEQFF.

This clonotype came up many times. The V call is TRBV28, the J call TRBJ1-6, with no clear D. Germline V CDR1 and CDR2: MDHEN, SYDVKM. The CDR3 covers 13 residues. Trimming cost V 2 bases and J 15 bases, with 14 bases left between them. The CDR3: CASSLPSTTFLHF. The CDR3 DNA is TGTGCCAGCAGTTTACCCTCGACCACGTTCCTCCACTTT.

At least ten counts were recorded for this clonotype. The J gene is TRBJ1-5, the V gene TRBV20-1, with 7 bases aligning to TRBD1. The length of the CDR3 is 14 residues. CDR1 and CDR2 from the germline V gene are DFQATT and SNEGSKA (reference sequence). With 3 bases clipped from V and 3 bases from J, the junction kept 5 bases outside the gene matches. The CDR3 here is CSARRQGNNQPQHF. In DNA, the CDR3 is TGCAGTGCTAGGAGACAGGGCAACAATCAGCCCCAGCATTTT.

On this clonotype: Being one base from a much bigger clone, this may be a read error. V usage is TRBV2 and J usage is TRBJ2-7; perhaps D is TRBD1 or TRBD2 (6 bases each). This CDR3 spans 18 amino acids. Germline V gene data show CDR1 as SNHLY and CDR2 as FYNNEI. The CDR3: CASTLTGRTVTTCLGGNF. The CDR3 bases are TGTGCCAGCACCCTCACGGGTCGGACGGTGACAACCTGCCTAGGGGGGAACTTC.

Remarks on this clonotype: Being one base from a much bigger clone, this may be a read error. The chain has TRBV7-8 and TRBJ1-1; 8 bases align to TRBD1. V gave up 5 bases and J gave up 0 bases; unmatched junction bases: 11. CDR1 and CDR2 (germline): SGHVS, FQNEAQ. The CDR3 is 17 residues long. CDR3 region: CASSLRTGKTLNTEAFF. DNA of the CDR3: TGTGCCAGCAGCCTTCGGACAGGGAAGACTTTGAACACTGAAGCTTTCTTT.

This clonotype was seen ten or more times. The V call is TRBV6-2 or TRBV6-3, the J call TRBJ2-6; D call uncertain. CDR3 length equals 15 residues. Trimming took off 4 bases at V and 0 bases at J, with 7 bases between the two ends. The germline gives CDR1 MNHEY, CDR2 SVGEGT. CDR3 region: CASSSTLSGANVLTF. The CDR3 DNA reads TGTGCCAGCAGTTCTACACTCTCTGGGGCCAACGTCCTGACTTTC.

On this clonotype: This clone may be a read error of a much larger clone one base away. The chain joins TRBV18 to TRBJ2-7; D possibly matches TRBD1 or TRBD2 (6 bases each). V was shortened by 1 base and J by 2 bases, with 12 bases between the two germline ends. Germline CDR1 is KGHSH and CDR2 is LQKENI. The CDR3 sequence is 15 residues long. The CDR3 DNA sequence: TGTGCCAGCTCACCACAAGGGGGGCTCCCCTACGAGCAGTACTTC. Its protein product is CASSPQGGLPYEQYF.

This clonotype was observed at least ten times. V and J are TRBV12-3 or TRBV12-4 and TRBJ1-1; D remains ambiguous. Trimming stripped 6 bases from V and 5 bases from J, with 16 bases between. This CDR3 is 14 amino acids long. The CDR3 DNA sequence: TGTGCCAGCAGCGAGCCCTCACGGGGAACTGAAGCTTTCTTT. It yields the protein CASSEPSRGTEAFF.

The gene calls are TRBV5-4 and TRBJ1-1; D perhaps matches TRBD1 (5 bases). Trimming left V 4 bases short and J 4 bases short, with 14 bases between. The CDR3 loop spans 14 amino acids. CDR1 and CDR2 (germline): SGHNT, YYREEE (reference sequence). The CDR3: CASSGEGPSTEAFF. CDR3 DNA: TGTGCCAGCAGCGGGGAGGGGCCTAGCACTGAAGCTTTCTTT.

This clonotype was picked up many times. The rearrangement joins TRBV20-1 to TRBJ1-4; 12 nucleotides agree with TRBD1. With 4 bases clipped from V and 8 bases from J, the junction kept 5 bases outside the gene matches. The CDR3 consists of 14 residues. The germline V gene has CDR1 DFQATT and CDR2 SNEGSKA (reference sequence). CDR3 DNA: TGCAGTGCTAAGGGACAGGGGGCGGGGGAAAAACTGTTTTTT. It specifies CSAKGQGAGEKLFF.

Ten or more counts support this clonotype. CDR3 sequence reads: CASSTRDSYEQYF. Here the CDR3 DNA reads TGTGCCAGTAGTACCCGGGACAGCTACGAGCAGTACTTC. The V call is TRBV19, the J call TRBJ2-7, with 7 bases identical to TRBD1. J gave up 3 bases and V 4 bases, and 3 bases lay outside the gene matches. Germline assignment: CDR1 LNHDA and CDR2 SQIVND (reference sequence). The CDR3 totals 13 residues.

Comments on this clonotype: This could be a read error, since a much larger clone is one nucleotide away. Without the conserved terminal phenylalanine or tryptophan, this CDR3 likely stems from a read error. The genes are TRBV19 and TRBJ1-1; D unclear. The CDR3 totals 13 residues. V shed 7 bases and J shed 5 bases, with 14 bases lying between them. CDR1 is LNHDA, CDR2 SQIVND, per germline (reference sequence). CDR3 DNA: TGTGCCAGTACCACTCGGCAGCAAACTGAAGCTTTCTCT. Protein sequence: CASTTRQQTEAFS.

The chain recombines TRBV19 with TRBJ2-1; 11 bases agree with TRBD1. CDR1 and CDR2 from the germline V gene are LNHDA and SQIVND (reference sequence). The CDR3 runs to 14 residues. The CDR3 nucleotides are TGTACCACGGGGACAGGGGGTATTCAAAGTGAGCAGTTCTTC. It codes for CTTGTGGIQSEQFF.

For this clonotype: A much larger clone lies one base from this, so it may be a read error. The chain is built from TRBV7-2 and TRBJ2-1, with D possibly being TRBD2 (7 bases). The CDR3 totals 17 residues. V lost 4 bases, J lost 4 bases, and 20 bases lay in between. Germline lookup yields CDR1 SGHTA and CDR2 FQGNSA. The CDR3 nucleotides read TGTGCCAGCAGCTGGGACACCCTGGCGGGGGTTTACAATGAGCAGTTCTTC. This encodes CASSWDTLAGVYNEQFF.

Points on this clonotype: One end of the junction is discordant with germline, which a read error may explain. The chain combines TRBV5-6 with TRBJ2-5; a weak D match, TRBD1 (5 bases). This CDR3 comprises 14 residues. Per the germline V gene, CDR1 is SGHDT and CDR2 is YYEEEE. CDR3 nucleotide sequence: TGTGCCAGCAGCACAGGCACTCTACAAGAGATCCAGTACTTC. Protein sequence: CASSTGTLQEIQYF.

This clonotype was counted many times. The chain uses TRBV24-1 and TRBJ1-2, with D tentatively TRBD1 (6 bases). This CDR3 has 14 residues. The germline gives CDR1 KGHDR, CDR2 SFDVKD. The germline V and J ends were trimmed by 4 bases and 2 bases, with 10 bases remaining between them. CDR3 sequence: CATSDADRNYGYTF. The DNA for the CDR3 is TGTGCCACCAGTGACGCGGACAGAAACTATGGCTACACCTTC.

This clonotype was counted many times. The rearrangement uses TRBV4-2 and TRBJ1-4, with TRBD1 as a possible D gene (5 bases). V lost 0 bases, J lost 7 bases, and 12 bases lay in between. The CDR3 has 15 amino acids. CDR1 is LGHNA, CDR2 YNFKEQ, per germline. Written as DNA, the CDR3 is TGTGCCAGCAGCCAAGAACGGCAGGGATTTGAAAAACTGTTTTTT. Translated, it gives CASSQERQGFEKLFF.

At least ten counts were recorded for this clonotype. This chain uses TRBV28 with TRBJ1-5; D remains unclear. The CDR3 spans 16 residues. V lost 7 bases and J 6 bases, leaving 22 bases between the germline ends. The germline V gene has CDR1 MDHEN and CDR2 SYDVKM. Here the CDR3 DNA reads TGTGCCAGCACCACCGGGCAAGTGGGGTTGGTTCAGCCCCAGCATTTT. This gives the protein CASTTGQVGLVQPQHF. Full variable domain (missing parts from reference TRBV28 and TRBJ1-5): DVKVTQSSRYLVKRTGEKVFLECVQDMDHENMFWYRQDPGLGLRLIYFSYDVKMKEKGDIPEGYSVSREKKERFSLILESASTNQTSMYLCASTTGQVGLVQPQHFGDGTRLSIL.